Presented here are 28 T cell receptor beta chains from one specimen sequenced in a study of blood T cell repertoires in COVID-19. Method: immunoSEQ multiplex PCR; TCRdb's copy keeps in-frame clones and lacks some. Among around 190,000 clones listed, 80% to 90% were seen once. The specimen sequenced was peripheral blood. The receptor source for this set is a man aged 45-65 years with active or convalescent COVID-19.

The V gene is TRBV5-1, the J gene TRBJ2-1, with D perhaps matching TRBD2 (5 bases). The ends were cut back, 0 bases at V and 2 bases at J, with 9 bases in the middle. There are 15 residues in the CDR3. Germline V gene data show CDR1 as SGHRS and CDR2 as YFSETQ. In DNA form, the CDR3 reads TGCGCCAGCAGCTTGGCTAGCCCTACCTACAATGAGCAGTTCTTC. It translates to CASSLASPTYNEQFF.

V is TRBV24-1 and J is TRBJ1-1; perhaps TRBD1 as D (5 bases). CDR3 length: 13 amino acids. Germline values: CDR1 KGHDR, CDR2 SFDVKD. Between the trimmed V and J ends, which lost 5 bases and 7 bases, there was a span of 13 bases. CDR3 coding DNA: TGTGCCACCAGTGCCAGGGCCGAGAGTGAAGCTTTCTTT. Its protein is CATSARAESEAFF.

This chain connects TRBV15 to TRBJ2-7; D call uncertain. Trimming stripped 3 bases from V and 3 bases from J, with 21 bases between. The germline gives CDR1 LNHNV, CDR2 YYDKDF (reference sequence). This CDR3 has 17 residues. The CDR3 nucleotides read TGTGCCACCAGCAGGGCTTTTGGAGACCCTACCATCTACGAGCAGTACTTC. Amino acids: CATSRAFGDPTIYEQYF. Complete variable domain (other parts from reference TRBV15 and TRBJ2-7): DAMVIQNPRYQVTQFGKPVTLSCSQTLNHNVMYWYQQKSSQAPKLLFHYYDKDFNNEADTPDNFQSRRPNTSFCFLDIRSPGLGDTAMYLCATSRAFGDPTIYEQYFGPGTRLTVT.

CDR3 residues: CASSPRGTGNEKLFF. CDR3 in DNA: TGTGCCAGCAGCCCCCGGGGGACAGGGAATGAAAAACTGTTTTTT. This chain links TRBV27 with TRBJ1-4; TRBD1 aligns across 9 bases. Trimming at V came to 6 bases and at J to 5 bases, leaving 7 bases not matched to a gene. Germline CDR1 and CDR2: MNHEY and SMNVEV (reference sequence). This CDR3 spans 15 amino acids.

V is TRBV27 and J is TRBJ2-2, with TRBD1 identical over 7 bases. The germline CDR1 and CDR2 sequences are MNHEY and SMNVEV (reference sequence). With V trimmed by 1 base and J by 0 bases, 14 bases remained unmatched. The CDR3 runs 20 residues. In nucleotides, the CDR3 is TGTGCCAGCAGTTTATACCCCCTCTCGTTCGACAGGGCGAACACCGGGGAGCTGTTTTTT. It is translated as CASSLYPLSFDRANTGELFF.

The CDR3 reads CASSPGQGNRAEAFF. The CDR3 coding sequence is TGTGCCAGTAGTCCCGGACAGGGAAATCGGGCTGAAGCTTTCTTT. The rearrangement uses TRBV19 and TRBJ1-1, with 8 bases matching TRBD1. With V trimmed by 5 bases and J by 6 bases, 11 bases remained unmatched. Germline V gives CDR1 LNHDA, CDR2 SQIVND (reference sequence). This CDR3 comprises 15 residues.

In DNA, the CDR3 is TGCGCCAGCAGCTTGGAAACTAGCGGATACAATGAGCAGTTCTTC. The encoded protein is CASSLETSGYNEQFF. This chain links TRBV5-1 with TRBJ2-1, with 8 bases that match TRBD2. Germline CDR1 SGHRS, CDR2 YFSETQ. There are 15 residues in the CDR3. V shed 0 bases, J shed 4 bases, and the junction held 3 bases outside the gene matches.

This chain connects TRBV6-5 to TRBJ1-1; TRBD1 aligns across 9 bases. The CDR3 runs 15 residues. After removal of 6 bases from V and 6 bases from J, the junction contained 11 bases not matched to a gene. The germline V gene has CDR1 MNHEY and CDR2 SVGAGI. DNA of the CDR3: TGTGCCAGCAGGATTCTGGGACAGGGAATTCCTGAAGCTTTCTTT. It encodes CASRILGQGIPEAFF.

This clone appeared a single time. The CDR3 DNA reads TGTGCCAGCAGCTCCCTCTACAATGAGCAGTTCTTC. Translated: CASSSLYNEQFF. V usage is TRBV28 and J usage is TRBJ2-1; D gene uncertain. Per the germline V gene, CDR1 is MDHEN and CDR2 is SYDVKM. Trimming removed 6 bases at V and 3 bases at J, with 6 bases between. The CDR3 sequence is 12 residues long.

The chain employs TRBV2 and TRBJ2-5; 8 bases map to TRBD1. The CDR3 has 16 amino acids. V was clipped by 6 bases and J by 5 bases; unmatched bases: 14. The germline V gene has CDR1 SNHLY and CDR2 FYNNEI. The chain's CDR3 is CASRASGQGQRETQYF. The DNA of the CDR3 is TGTGCCAGCAGGGCGTCTGGACAGGGACAGAGGGAGACCCAGTACTTC.

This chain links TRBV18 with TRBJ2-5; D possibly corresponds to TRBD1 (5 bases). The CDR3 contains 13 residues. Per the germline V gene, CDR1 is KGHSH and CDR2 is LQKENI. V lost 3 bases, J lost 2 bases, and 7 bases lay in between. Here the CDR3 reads CASSPAGQETQYF. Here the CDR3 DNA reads TGTGCCAGCTCACCTGCAGGGCAAGAGACCCAGTACTTC. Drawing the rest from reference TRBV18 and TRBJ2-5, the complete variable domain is NAGVMQNPRHLVRRRGQEARLRCSPMKGHSHVYWYRQLPEEGLKFMVYLQKENIIDESGMPKERFSAEFPKEGPSILRIQQVVRGDSAAYFCASSPAGQETQYFGPGTRLLVL.

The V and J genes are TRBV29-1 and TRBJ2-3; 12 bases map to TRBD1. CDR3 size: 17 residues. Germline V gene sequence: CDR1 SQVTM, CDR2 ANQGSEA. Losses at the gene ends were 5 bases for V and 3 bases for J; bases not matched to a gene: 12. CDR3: CSVPPLRDRGRTDTQYF. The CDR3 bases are TGCAGCGTTCCCCCCCTCCGGGACAGGGGGCGGACAGATACGCAGTATTTT.

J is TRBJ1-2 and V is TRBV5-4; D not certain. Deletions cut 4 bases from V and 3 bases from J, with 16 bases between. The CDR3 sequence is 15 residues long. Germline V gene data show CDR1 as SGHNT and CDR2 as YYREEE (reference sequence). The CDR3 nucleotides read TGTGCCAGCAGCCCCCCGGAGGCAGGTCACTATGGCTACACCTTC. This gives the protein CASSPPEAGHYGYTF.

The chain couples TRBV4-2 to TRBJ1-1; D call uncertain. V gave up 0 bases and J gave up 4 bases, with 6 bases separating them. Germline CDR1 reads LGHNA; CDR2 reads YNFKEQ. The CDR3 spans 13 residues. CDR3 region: CASSQDLATEAFF. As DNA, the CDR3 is TGTGCCAGCAGCCAAGATCTGGCCACTGAAGCTTTCTTT.

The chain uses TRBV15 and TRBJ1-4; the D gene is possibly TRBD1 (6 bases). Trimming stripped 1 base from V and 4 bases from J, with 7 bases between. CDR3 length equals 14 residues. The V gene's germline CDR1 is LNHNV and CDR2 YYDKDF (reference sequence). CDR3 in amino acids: CATSRGGHNEKLFF. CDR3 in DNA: TGTGCCACCAGCAGAGGGGGGCATAATGAAAAACTGTTTTTT. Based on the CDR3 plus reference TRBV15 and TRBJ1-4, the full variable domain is DAMVIQNPRYQVTQFGKPVTLSCSQTLNHNVMYWYQQKSSQAPKLLFHYYDKDFNNEADTPDNFQSRRPNTSFCFLDIRSPGLGDTAMYLCATSRGGHNEKLFFGSGTQLSVL.

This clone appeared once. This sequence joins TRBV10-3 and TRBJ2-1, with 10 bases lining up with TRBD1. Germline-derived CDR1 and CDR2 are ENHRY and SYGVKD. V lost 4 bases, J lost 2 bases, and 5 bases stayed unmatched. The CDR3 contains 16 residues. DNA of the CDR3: TGTGCCATCAGTGGACCCGGGACAGGGGCCTACAATGAGCAGTTCTTC. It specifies CAISGPGTGAYNEQFF.

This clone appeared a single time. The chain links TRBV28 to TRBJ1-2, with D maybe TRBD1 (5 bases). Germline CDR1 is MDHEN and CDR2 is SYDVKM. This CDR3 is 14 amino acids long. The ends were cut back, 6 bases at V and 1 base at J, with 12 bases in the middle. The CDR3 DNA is TGTGCCAGCAGCCTGGGGGGGAATAACTATGGCTACACCTTC. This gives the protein CASSLGGNNYGYTF.

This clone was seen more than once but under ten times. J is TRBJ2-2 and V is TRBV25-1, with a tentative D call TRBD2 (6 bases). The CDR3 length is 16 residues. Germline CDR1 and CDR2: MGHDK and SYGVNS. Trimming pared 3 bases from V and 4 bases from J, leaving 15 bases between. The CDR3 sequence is CASSEDARRGTGELFF. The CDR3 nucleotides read TGTGCCAGCAGTGAGGACGCGAGGCGGGGCACCGGGGAGCTGTTTTTT. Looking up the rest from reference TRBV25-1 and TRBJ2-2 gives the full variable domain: EADIYQTPRYLVIGTGKKITLECSQTMGHDKMYWYQQDPGMELHLIHYSYGVNSTEKGDLSSESTVSRIRTEHFPLTLESARPSHTSQYLCASSEDARRGTGELFFGEGSRLTVL.

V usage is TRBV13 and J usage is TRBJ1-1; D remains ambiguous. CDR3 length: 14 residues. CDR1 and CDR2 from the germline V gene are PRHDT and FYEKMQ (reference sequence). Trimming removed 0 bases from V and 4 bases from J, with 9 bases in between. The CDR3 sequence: CASSLGGRSTEAFF. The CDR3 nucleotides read TGTGCCAGCAGCTTAGGTGGGAGGAGCACTGAAGCTTTCTTT.

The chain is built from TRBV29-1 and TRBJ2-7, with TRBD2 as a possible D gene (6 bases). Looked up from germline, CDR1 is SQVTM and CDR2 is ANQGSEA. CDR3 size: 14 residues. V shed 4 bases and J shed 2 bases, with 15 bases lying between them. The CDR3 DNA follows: TGCAGCGTTGGAAGGGGACTGGCCACCTACGAGCAGTACTTC. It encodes CSVGRGLATYEQYF.

CDR3 sequence (DNA): TGTGCCAGCAGCTTTTCAGGTGGGACTGAAGCTTTCTTT. It is translated as CASSFSGGTEAFF. The chain links TRBV11-3 to TRBJ1-1; D not certain. Trimming pared 3 bases from V and 5 bases from J, leaving 10 bases between. The CDR3 has 13 residues. CDR1 SGHNT and CDR2 YENEEA come from the germline V gene.

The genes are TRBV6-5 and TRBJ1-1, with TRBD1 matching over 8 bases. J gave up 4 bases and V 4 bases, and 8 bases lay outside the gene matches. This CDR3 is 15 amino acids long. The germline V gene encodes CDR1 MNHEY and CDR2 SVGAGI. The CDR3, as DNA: TGTGCCAGCAGTTCGCCAGGGGGCGTTGGCACTGAAGCTTTCTTT. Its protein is CASSSPGGVGTEAFF.

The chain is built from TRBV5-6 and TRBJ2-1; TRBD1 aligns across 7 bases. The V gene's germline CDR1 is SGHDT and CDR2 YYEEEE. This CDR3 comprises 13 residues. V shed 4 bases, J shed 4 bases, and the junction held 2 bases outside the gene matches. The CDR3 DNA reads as TGTGCCAGCAGCAAGGGACAGTACAATGAGCAGTTCTTC. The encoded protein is CASSKGQYNEQFF.

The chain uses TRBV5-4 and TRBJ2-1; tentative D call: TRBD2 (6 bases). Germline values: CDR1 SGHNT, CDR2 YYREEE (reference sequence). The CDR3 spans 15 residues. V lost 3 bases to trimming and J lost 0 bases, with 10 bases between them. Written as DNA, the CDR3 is TGTGCCAGCAGCTCTATTAGCGGCTCCTACAATGAGCAGTTCTTC. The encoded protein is CASSSISGSYNEQFF.

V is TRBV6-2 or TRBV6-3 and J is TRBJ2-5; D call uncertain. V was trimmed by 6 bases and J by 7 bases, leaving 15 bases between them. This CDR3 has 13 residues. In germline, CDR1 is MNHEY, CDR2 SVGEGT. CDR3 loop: CASSPDGPGTQYF. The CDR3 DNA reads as TGTGCCAGCAGCCCCGATGGTCCGGGGACCCAGTACTTC.

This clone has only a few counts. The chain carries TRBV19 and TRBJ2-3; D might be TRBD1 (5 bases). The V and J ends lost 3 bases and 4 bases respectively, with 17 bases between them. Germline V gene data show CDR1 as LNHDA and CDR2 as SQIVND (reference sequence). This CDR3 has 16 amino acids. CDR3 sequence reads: CASSIGGRANADTQYF. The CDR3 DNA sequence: TGTGCCAGTAGTATCGGCGGCAGGGCCAACGCAGATACGCAGTATTTT.

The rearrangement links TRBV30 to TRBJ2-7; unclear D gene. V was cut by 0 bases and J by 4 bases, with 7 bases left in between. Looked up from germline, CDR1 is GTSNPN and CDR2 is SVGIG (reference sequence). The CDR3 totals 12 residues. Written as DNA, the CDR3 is TGTGCCTGGAGTGTACAACGATACGAGCAGTACTTC. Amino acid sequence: CAWSVQRYEQYF.

The CDR3 region has the DNA TGCAGCGTTGGGGGGCGCCGCACAGGGGGGGAGACCCAGTACTTC. Translated: CSVGGRRTGGETQYF. The rearrangement uses TRBV29-1 and TRBJ2-5, with 8 nucleotides matching TRBD1. V trimming: 4 bases; J trimming: 5 bases; junction bases outside the gene matches: 12. CDR3 length: 15 amino acids. Germline V gives CDR1 SQVTM, CDR2 ANQGSEA. The variable domain in full, with the rest retrieved from reference TRBV29-1 and TRBJ2-5, is SAVISQKPSRDICQRGTSLTIQCQVDSQVTMMFWYRQQPGQSLTLIATANQGSEATYESGFVIDKFPISRPNLTFSTLTVSNMSPEDSSIYLCSVGGRRTGGETQYFGPGTRLLVL.